This TCR beta chain originates from a study of cytomegalovirus exposure and HLA in healthy donors. Study conclusions and caveats: DRB1 showed the most TCR associations and HLA-C the fewest in a later analysis, as rates varied by HLA locus.

CDR3 length: 15 residues. CDR1 MNHEY and CDR2 SVGAGI come from the germline V gene. As regards this clone: Its antigen is unknown.

PCR employed 60 Vbeta and 13 Jbeta primers. Study processing details: Later work found approximately 87 million unique TCR beta chains, with about 10 million shared. Clones were read by immunoSEQ multiplex PCR, and TCRdb kept only the in-frame ones, dropping some. The DNA gave D and trimming, while V, J and clone size come from that table. Among about 96,000 clones listed, approximately 64% were seen once. This chain connects TRBV6-5 to TRBJ2-5, with TRBD2 matching over 8 bases. The closer fit of TRBJ2-7 to the DNA end suggests the J call may be wrong. Source material: PBMCs. The source of this sequence is a man in his sixties in good health and CMV-seronegative. CDR3 sequence reads: CASSLSRGGTYEQYF. DNA of the CDR3: TGTGCCAGCAGCCTTAGCCGGGGGGGGACCTACGAGCAGTACTTC.